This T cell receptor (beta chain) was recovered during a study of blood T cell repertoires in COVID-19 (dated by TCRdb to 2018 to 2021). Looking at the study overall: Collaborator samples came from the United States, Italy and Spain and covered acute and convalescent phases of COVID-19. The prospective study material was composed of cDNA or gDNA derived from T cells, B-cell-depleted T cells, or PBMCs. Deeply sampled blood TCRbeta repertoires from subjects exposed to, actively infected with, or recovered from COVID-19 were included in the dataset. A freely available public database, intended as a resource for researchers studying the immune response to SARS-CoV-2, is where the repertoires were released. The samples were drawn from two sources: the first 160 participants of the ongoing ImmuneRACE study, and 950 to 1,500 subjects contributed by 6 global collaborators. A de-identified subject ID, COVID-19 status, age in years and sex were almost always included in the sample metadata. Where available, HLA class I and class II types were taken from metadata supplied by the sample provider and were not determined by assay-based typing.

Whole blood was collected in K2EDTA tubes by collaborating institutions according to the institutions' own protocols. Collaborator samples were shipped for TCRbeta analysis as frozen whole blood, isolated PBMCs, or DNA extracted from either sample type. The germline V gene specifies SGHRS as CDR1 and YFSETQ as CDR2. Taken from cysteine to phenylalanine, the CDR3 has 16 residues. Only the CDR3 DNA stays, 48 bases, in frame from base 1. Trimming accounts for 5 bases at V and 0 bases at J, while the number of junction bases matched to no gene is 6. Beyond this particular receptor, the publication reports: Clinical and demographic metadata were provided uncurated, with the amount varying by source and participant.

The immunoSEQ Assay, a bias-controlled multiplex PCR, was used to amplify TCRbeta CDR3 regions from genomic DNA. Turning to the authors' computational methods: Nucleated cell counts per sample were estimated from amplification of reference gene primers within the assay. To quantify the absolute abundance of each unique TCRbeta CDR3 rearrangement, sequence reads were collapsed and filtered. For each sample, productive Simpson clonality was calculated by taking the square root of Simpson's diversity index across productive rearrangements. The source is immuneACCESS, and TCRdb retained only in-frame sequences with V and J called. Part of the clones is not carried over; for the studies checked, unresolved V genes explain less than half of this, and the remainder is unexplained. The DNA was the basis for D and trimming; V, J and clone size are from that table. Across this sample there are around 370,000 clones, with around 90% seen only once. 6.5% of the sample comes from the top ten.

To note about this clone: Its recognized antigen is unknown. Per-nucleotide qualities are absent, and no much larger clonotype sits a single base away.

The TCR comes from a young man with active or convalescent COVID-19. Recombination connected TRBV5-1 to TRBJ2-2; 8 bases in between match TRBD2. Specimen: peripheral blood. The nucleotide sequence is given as TGCGCCAGCAGGCGCACTAGCGGCCCGAACACCGGGGAGCTGTTTTTT. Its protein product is CASRRTSGPNTGELFF. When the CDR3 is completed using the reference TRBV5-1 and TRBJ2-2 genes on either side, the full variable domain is KAGVTQTPRYLIKTRGQQVTLSCSPISGHRSVSWYQQTPGQGLQFLFEYFSETQRNKGNFPGRFSGRQFSNSRSEMNVSTLELGDSALYLCASRRTSGPNTGELFFGEGSRLTVL.